This T cell receptor beta chain stems from a study of blood T cell repertoires in COVID-19. Whole-study context: COVID-19 samples from acute and convalescent phases originated in the United States, Italy and Spain. T cells, B-cell-depleted T cells, or PBMCs supplied cDNA or gDNA.

Authors' analysis steps: Amplification of reference gene primers was used by the study to estimate nucleated cell counts. Sequencing used immunoSEQ multiplex PCR; TCRdb keeps in-frame clones, though not all of them. That table supplies the V and J calls and clone size; D and trimming were determined from the DNA. The table has about 260,000 clones, approximately 86% seen once. The Seattle patients joined while their infection was active and were tracked longitudinally afterward. Sequencing was carried out using peripheral blood. This TCR came from a woman aged 55-75 years with COVID-19, enrolled during active disease.

This chain's CDR3 is CASSSGTGDSYGYTF. In nucleotides, the CDR3 is TGTGCCAGCAGTTCTGGGACAGGGGATTCTTATGGCTACACCTTC. The rearrangement links TRBV27 to TRBJ1-2; TRBD1 agrees at 10 bases. CDR3 length: 15 residues. Germline V gene data show CDR1 as MNHEY and CDR2 as SMNVEV (reference sequence). V was pared by 4 bases and J by 5 bases, with 7 bases of the junction left unmatched.